The clone carrying this T cell receptor (beta chain) was recorded many times. The CDR3 has 15 residues. The V segment lost 6 bases and the J segment 2 bases; nucleotides outside the gene matches: 11. The germline V gene encodes CDR1 SQVTM and CDR2 ANQGSEA. The entry originates in a study of regulatory T cells in long-lasting Graves disease. Assembly of TCR beta libraries relied on iRepertoire HTBI primers together with Arm-PCR of CDR3 regions. TCRdb processed the multiplex PCR reads anew with MiXCR; each CDR3 protein has one entry. The profile covers 440,000 or so distinct CDR3 sequences, with over 15% appearing a single time and about 11% taken by the ten largest. Regarding time point: newly diagnosed GD, antithyroid drugs for less than 3 months. PBMC RNA served as the TCR library source. This sample was also put to use in a study of T cells in Graves' hyperthyroidism and ophthalmopathy.

The receptor was isolated from a woman aged 25 to 39 with Graves disease. The sample in question was peripheral blood mononuclear cells (PBMCs), obtained at new diagnosis, from a patient treated with antithyroid drugs. The chain uses TRBV29-1 and TRBJ1-2; 8 bases match TRBD1. The CDR3 sequence is CSVANPGQENYGYTF. In DNA form, the CDR3 reads TGCAGCGTGGCCAATCCGGGACAGGAGAACTATGGCTACACCTTC.